Following are 29 T cell receptor beta chains from one sample sequenced in a study of identical twins' blood T cells. A single record per CDR3 protein comes from TCRdb applying MiXCR to the 5' RACE reads. The table records 350,000 to 400,000 distinct CDR3 sequences, 25% to 35% of them present only once. The specimen was PBMCs. The receptors come from a woman between 18 and 55 years old in good health.

This clonotype turned up a few times. V is TRBV29-1 and J is TRBJ1-3, with D uncertain. Germline V gene lookup returns CDR1 SQVTM and CDR2 ANQGSEA. V was pared by 4 bases and J by 3 bases, with 7 bases between. The CDR3 has 12 amino acids. Here the CDR3 reads CSVVTYGNTIYF. DNA of the CDR3: TGCAGCGTTGTGACCTATGGAAACACCATATATTTT. Based on the CDR3 plus reference TRBV29-1 and TRBJ1-3, the full variable domain is SAVISQKPSRDICQRGTSLTIQCQVDSQVTMMFWYRQQPGQSLTLIATANQGSEATYESGFVIDKFPISRPNLTFSTLTVSNMSPEDSSIYLCSVVTYGNTIYFGEGSWLTVV.

This sequence joins TRBV15 and TRBJ1-5; TRBD1 agrees at 7 bases. CDR3 size: 16 residues. The junction had 7 bases not matched to a gene; V was cut back by 0 bases and J by 5 bases. CDR1 and CDR2 from the germline V gene are LNHNV and YYDKDF (reference sequence). CDR3 region: CATSRDNIRGDQPQHF. The CDR3 coding sequence is TGTGCCACCAGCAGAGATAACATCAGGGGGGATCAGCCCCAGCATTTT.

The chain has TRBV19 and TRBJ1-5; D ambiguous. The CDR3 contains 15 residues. V lost 2 bases and J 0 bases, leaving 8 bases between the germline ends. Looked up from germline, CDR1 is LNHDA and CDR2 is SQIVND (reference sequence). The CDR3 spells CASSILTFSNQPQHF. As DNA, the CDR3 is TGTGCCAGTAGTATACTGACGTTTAGCAATCAGCCCCAGCATTTT. Based on the CDR3 plus reference TRBV19 and TRBJ1-5, the full variable domain is DGGITQSPKYLFRKEGQNVTLSCEQNLNHDAMYWYRQDPGQGLRLIYYSQIVNDFQKGDIAEGYSVSREKKESFPLTVTSAQKNPTAFYLCASSILTFSNQPQHFGDGTRLSIL.

The chain links TRBV6-5 to TRBJ1-1; D remains ambiguous. Trimming removed 11 bases from V and 0 bases from J, with 16 bases in between. From germline, CDR1 is MNHEY and CDR2 SVGAGI. The CDR3 has 14 amino acids. CDR3 amino acids: CACADPGLNTEAFF. DNA of the CDR3: TGTGCCTGTGCGGATCCCGGGTTGAACACTGAAGCTTTCTTT.

For this clonotype: This may come from a read error, since a much larger clone is one base off. The V call is TRBV11-2, the J call TRBJ1-1; D remains unclear. The CDR3 has 12 residues. Trimming pared 4 bases from V and 10 bases from J, leaving 13 bases between. Germline V gene data show CDR1 as SGHAT and CDR2 as FQNNGV. The CDR3 coding sequence is TGTGCCAGCAGCTCCGACGCGGCTCGAGCTTTCTTT. It specifies CASSSDAARAFF. The whole variable domain, filled in from reference TRBV11-2 and TRBJ1-1, reads EAGVAQSPRYKIIEKRQSVAFWCNPISGHATLYWYQQILGQGPKLLIQFQNNGVVDDSQLPKDRFSAERLKGVDSTLKIQPAKLEDSAVYLCASSSDAARAFFGQGTRLTVV.

The DNA for the CDR3 is TGTGCCAGTAGTACTCGGACAGGGGGTATGGGTGAAGCTTTCTTT. It codes for CASSTRTGGMGEAFF. The V call is TRBV19, the J call TRBJ1-1, with 10 bases that match TRBD1. The CDR3 extends over 15 amino acids. Per the germline V gene, CDR1 is LNHDA and CDR2 is SQIVND (reference sequence). The V gene end was trimmed by 4 bases and the J gene end by 7 bases; junction bases not matched to a gene: 9.

A note on this clonotype: This may stem from a read error, because a much larger clone lies one nucleotide away. The rearrangement uses TRBV29-1 and TRBJ1-1; D unresolved. The ends were cut back, 4 bases at V and 6 bases at J, with 9 bases in the middle. Germline V gene sequence: CDR1 SQVTM, CDR2 ANQGSEA. The CDR3 extends over 11 amino acids. The CDR3 is CSVVWAAEAFF. The CDR3 DNA sequence: TGCAGCGTTGTGTGGGCTGCTGAAGCTTTCTTT.

The V gene is TRBV19, the J gene TRBJ2-2; possible D gene TRBD1, 5 bases. Germline lookup yields CDR1 LNHDA and CDR2 SQIVND (reference sequence). The V end was cut by 5 bases, the J end by 1 base, with 14 bases between. The CDR3 contains 16 residues. The CDR3 region is CASSPYRGMNTGELFF. Here the CDR3 DNA reads TGTGCCAGTAGTCCTTATAGGGGAATGAACACCGGGGAGCTGTTTTTT.

The chain uses TRBV5-6 and TRBJ2-1; D is uncertain. Germline loops: CDR1 SGHDT, CDR2 YYEEEE. This CDR3 is built from 13 residues. The ends were cut back, 2 bases at V and 6 bases at J, with 9 bases in the middle. DNA for the CDR3: TGTGCCAGCAGCTTCAGATGGTTCAATGAGCAGTTCTTC. It encodes CASSFRWFNEQFF.

The chain is built from TRBV5-1 and TRBJ2-3; tentative D call: TRBD1 (5 bases). CDR1 is SGHRS, CDR2 YFSETQ, per germline. V lost 2 bases to trimming and J lost 1 base, with 11 bases between them. The CDR3 contains 15 residues. In DNA form, the CDR3 reads TGCGCCAGCAGCTTTAACAGGATTGGCACAGATACGCAGTATTTT. Its translation is CASSFNRIGTDTQYF.

This clonotype appeared a few times. The rearrangement links TRBV11-2 to TRBJ2-5; D uncertain. CDR3 size: 14 residues. Germline loops: CDR1 SGHAT, CDR2 FQNNGV. Between the trimmed V and J ends, which lost 5 bases and 4 bases, there was a span of 14 bases. CDR3 in DNA: TGTGCCAGCAGCCCCTCCAGTTTGAGAGAGACCCAGTACTTC. This translates into CASSPSSLRETQYF.

The J gene is TRBJ2-7, the V gene TRBV5-1; TRBD1 matches at 11 bases. The V gene end was trimmed by 5 bases and the J gene end by 3 bases; junction bases not matched to a gene: 4. CDR1 is SGHRS, CDR2 YFSETQ, per germline. This CDR3 has 14 amino acids. CDR3 sequence reads: CASRTGTGGYEQYF. The CDR3 DNA reads as TGCGCCAGCAGAACCGGGACAGGGGGCTACGAGCAGTACTTC. The full variable domain, completed using reference TRBV5-1 and TRBJ2-7, is KAGVTQTPRYLIKTRGQQVTLSCSPISGHRSVSWYQQTPGQGLQFLFEYFSETQRNKGNFPGRFSGRQFSNSRSEMNVSTLELGDSALYLCASRTGTGGYEQYFGPGTRLTVT.

V and J are TRBV2 and TRBJ1-4; D ambiguous. The CDR3 is 15 residues long. Germline V CDR1 and CDR2: SNHLY, FYNNEI. The V gene lost 4 bases and the J gene lost 3 bases, with 12 bases spanning the gap. The CDR3 nucleotides read TGTGCCAGCAGTGTCGGACCACGGGCTAATGAAAAACTGTTTTTT. Protein sequence: CASSVGPRANEKLFF.

This clonotype was counted only a few times. CDR3 nucleotide sequence: TGTGCCAGCAGGCCGGGACAGGCGATGAACACTGAAGCTTTCTTT. Translation gives CASRPGQAMNTEAFF. The chain couples TRBV6-1 to TRBJ1-1; 8 nucleotides line up with TRBD1. The trim removed 6 bases at V and 0 bases at J, leaving 6 bases unmatched. Germline values: CDR1 MNHNS, CDR2 SASEGT. The CDR3 covers 15 residues.

The V and J genes are TRBV9 and TRBJ2-3; no reliable D call. Germline loops: CDR1 SGDLS, CDR2 YYNGEE. CDR3 length: 14 amino acids. V was shortened by 3 bases and J by 6 bases, with 14 bases between the two germline ends. The CDR3 DNA is TGTGCCAGCAGCGGCTTCTCCAAGCGCGATACGCAGTATTTT. Translated, it gives CASSGFSKRDTQYF. Using reference TRBV9 and TRBJ2-3 for the parts outside the CDR3, the full variable domain is DSGVTQTPKHLITATGQRVTLRCSPRSGDLSVYWYQQSLDQGLQFLIQYYNGEERAKGNILERFSAQQFPDLHSELNLSSLELGDSALYFCASSGFSKRDTQYFGPGTRLTVL.

This clonotype was seen a handful of times. The chain employs TRBV2 and TRBJ2-1; 8 nucleotides agree with TRBD1. The CDR3 is 15 residues long. CDR1 is SNHLY, CDR2 FYNNEI, per germline. The V segment lost 5 bases and the J segment 4 bases; nucleotides outside the gene matches: 7. The CDR3 bases are TGTGCCAGCAGTTTGCGCGGACAGGGATACAATGAGCAGTTCTTC. Amino acid sequence: CASSLRGQGYNEQFF. Complete variable domain (other parts from reference TRBV2 and TRBJ2-1): EPEVTQTPSHQVTQMGQEVILRCVPISNHLYFYWYRQILGQKVEFLVSFYNNEISEKSEIFDDQFSVERPDGSNFTLKIRSTKLEDSAMYFCASSLRGQGYNEQFFGPGTRLTVL.

This clonotype was seen a few times. The V call is TRBV7-9, the J call TRBJ2-7, with D possibly TRBD2 on 5 matching bases. The CDR3 sequence is 16 residues long. Germline CDR1 is SEHNR and CDR2 is FQNEAQ (reference sequence). Deletions cut 2 bases from V and 3 bases from J, with 17 bases between. The CDR3 protein is CASSLIQGLLFYEQYF. As DNA, the CDR3 is TGTGCCAGCAGCTTAATTCAAGGACTGCTCTTCTACGAGCAGTACTTC.

In this sample, this clonotype turned up a few times. In DNA, the CDR3 is TGCAGTGCCCACAGGGGGCAGGAAAATCAGCCCCAGCATTTT. It encodes CSAHRGQENQPQHF. The chain has TRBV20-1 and TRBJ1-5; 9 nucleotides match TRBD1. CDR1 DFQATT and CDR2 SNEGSKA come from the germline V gene (reference sequence). V was clipped by 6 bases and J by 4 bases; unmatched bases: 7. The CDR3 loop spans 14 amino acids.

V usage is TRBV19 and J usage is TRBJ1-1; D not resolved. The CDR3 totals 13 residues. Germline CDR1 LNHDA, CDR2 SQIVND (reference sequence). Deletions cut 4 bases from V and 1 base from J, with 7 bases between. The CDR3 DNA reads as TGTGCCAGTAGTAGTCTAAAGAACACTGAAGCTTTCTTT. This gives the protein CASSSLKNTEAFF.

The V call is TRBV7-8, the J call TRBJ2-1; 9 bases match TRBD2. The CDR3 covers 14 residues. J gave up 8 bases and V 5 bases, and 7 bases lay outside the gene matches. Germline V gene data show CDR1 as SGHVS and CDR2 as FQNEAQ. The CDR3 DNA follows: TGTGCCAGCAGCCCTTTAGCGGGGGCCGATGAGCAGTTCTTC. Translation gives CASSPLAGADEQFF.

Only a few counts were recorded for this clonotype. The V call is TRBV14, the J call TRBJ1-3; unclear D gene. The CDR3 extends over 16 amino acids. Deletions cut 5 bases from V and 0 bases from J, with 14 bases between. CDR1 SGHDN and CDR2 FVKESK come from the germline V gene. The CDR3 protein is CASSSLDGSSGNTIYF. CDR3 nucleotides: TGTGCCAGCAGCAGCCTCGACGGGAGCTCTGGAAACACCATATATTTT. The entire variable domain, with the rest obtained from reference TRBV14 and TRBJ1-3, is as follows: EAGVTQFPSHSVIEKGQTVTLRCDPISGHDNLYWYRRVMGKEIKFLLHFVKESKQDESGMPNNRFLAERTGGTYSTLKVQPAELEDSGVYFCASSSLDGSSGNTIYFGEGSWLTVV.

V and J are TRBV7-9 and TRBJ2-7, with D hard to call. Trimming stripped 4 bases from V and 5 bases from J, with 9 bases between. The germline V gene has CDR1 SEHNR and CDR2 FQNEAQ (reference sequence). The CDR3 extends over 12 amino acids. This CDR3 is CASSSPLNEQYF. CDR3 coding DNA: TGTGCCAGCAGCTCCCCTCTAAACGAGCAGTACTTC.

This clonotype came up a few times. The V gene is TRBV28, the J gene TRBJ2-1, with TRBD1 matching 8 bases. Trimming removed 5 bases from V and 6 bases from J; junction bases left unmatched: 6. CDR1 is MDHEN, CDR2 SYDVKM, per germline. The CDR3 sequence is 14 residues long. The CDR3 is CASSRRDRGNEQFF. The DNA of the CDR3 is TGTGCCAGCAGTCGTCGAGACAGGGGCAATGAGCAGTTCTTC.

Turning to this clonotype: Being one base from a much bigger clone, this may be a read error. In this CDR3 the conserved last residue, phenylalanine or tryptophan, is missing, so a read error is likely. The chain couples TRBV20-1 to TRBJ2-4; 11 bases line up with TRBD2. After removal of 4 bases from V and 4 bases from J, the junction contained 6 bases not matched to a gene. The CDR3 runs to 15 residues. Germline V gene data show CDR1 as DFQATT and CDR2 as SNEGSKA (reference sequence). The CDR3 nucleotides are TGCAGTGCTACCCCAAGACTAGCGGGAAAAAACATTCAGTACCTC. Translation gives CSATPRLAGKNIQYL.

This chain joins TRBV29-1 and TRBJ2-3; TRBD2 aligns across 7 bases. The germline V gene encodes CDR1 SQVTM and CDR2 ANQGSEA. V dropped 2 bases and J dropped 1; count of bases not matched to a gene: 3. This CDR3 contains 14 residues. CDR3: CSVELAARTDTQYF. CDR3 DNA sequence: TGCAGCGTTGAACTAGCGGCCCGCACAGATACGCAGTATTTT.

On this clonotype itself: This clone may be a read error of a much larger clone one base away. It is likely a read error, because the conserved phenylalanine at the end of the CDR3 is missing. The V gene is TRBV25-1, the J gene TRBJ1-5, with D unclear. The CDR3 has 16 amino acids. The ends were cut back, 4 bases at V and 5 bases at J, with 18 bases in the middle. The germline V gene has CDR1 MGHDK and CDR2 SYGVNS. DNA for the CDR3: TGTGCCAGCAGTGGTGAGGAGTCCAGTTTCGATCAGCCCCAGCATTCT. Amino acids: CASSGEESSFDQPQHS.

This clonotype showed up just a few times. This rearrangement joins TRBV20-1 to TRBJ1-2; D is unclear. The ends were cut back, 3 bases at V and 8 bases at J, with 13 bases in the middle. The CDR3 is 12 residues long. From germline, CDR1 is DFQATT and CDR2 SNEGSKA (reference sequence). CDR3 loop: CSASLSLGGYTF. DNA for the CDR3: TGCAGTGCTAGCCTTTCACTCGGGGGCTACACCTTC.

The chain is built from TRBV9 and TRBJ2-3; 8 bases are a match to TRBD2. With 4 bases clipped from V and 2 bases from J, the junction kept 6 bases outside the gene matches. The CDR3 length is 15 residues. In germline, CDR1 is SGDLS, CDR2 YYNGEE. In DNA form, the CDR3 reads TGTGCCAGCAGCTACGGGGGGGTGAACACAGATACGCAGTATTTT. This gives the protein CASSYGGVNTDTQYF.

This clonotype was picked up one time. V usage is TRBV5-1 and J usage is TRBJ1-4; D may be TRBD1 (6 bases). Trimming left V 5 bases short and J 5 bases short, with 10 bases between. Germline CDR1 reads SGHRS; CDR2 reads YFSETQ. CDR3 length: 13 amino acids. CDR3 sequence reads: CASRGGQNEKLFF. The CDR3, as DNA: TGCGCCAGCAGAGGCGGACAGAATGAAAAACTGTTTTTT.